A selection of T cell receptor beta chains follows, all from one sample in a study of cytomegalovirus exposure and HLA in healthy donors. Sequencing used immunoSEQ multiplex PCR; TCRdb keeps in-frame clones, though not all of them. The table lists about 72,000 clones, around 80% of them singletons. Sequencing was done on a sample of PBMCs. These receptors were collected from a man between 18 and 35 years old in good health and CMV-seronegative. Each CDR3 is given with its conserved first and last residue. The D gene is left open where the match is weak. Size tells how often a clone was seen (once, few, many) or the class of an expanded clone, and some rows leave it out.

CDR3nt | CDR3aa | v_gene | abundance | d_gene | j_gene
TGTGCCTGGAGTGTACGGGGTGAAACGCAGTATTTT | CAWSVRGETQYF | TRBV30 | NA | NA | TRBJ2-3
TGTGCCAGCAGCTTCCCCGGGACAGTAGGCTATGGCTACACCTTC | CASSFPGTVGYGYTF | TRBV5-4 | NA | TRBD1 | TRBJ1-2
TGTGCCAGCAGGCCAGGACTAGCGGTGAACACCGGGGAGCTGTTTTTT | CASRPGLAVNTGELFF | TRBV6-6 | NA | TRBD2 | TRBJ2-2
TGTGCCAGCAGTGATTTCATCCCGGACAGGGCGGCTGAAGCTTTCTTT | CASSDFIPDRAAEAFF | TRBV2 | NA | TRBD1 | TRBJ1-1
TGCGCCAGCAGCCAGGGGTTTTACGAGCAGTACTTC | CASSQGFYEQYF | TRBV5-1 | NA | NA | TRBJ2-7
TGCGCCAGCAGCCTAGGAGCGGTCAAGTACCAAGAGACCCAGTACTTC | CASSLGAVKYQETQYF | TRBV4-1 | NA | NA | TRBJ2-5
TGTGCCTGGAGTGTAACAGGTGTTGAGGACATTCAGTACTTC | CAWSVTGVEDIQYF | TRBV30 | NA | NA | TRBJ2-4
TGTGCCTCTACCCGGGAGTCAGTAGGTTCACCCCTCCACTTT | CASTRESVGSPLHF | TRBV28 | NA | NA | TRBJ1-6
TGTGCCAGTAGTATCGGACAGGGACGCGACGAGCAGTACTTC | CASSIGQGRDEQYF | TRBV19 | NA | TRBD1 | TRBJ2-7
TGTGCCAGCAGCATAACGGGGGAGGGAAAACTGTTTTTT | CASSITGEGKLFF | TRBV13 | NA | NA | TRBJ1-4
TGCGCCAGCAGCGTAGGACAGGGGGCGGTCTACGAGCAGTACTTC | CASSVGQGAVYEQYF | TRBV4-1 | NA | TRBD1 | TRBJ2-7
TGTGCCAGCAGTTACGCCCGACAGGGGGGGAATCAGCCCCAGCATTTT | CASSYARQGGNQPQHF | TRBV6-5 | NA | TRBD1 | TRBJ1-5
TGTGCCAGCAGCTTAGGACAGGGGGCAGGTCAGCCCCAGCATTTT | CASSLGQGAGQPQHF | TRBV7-2 | NA | TRBD1 | TRBJ1-5
TGTGCCAGCAGGGGGACAGGGGTTTTTGGAAACACCATATATTTT | CASRGTGVFGNTIYF | TRBV9 | NA | TRBD1 | TRBJ1-3
TGTGCCAGCAGCCGTAGCGGGAGGGGCTCCTACAATGAGCAGTTCTTC | CASSRSGRGSYNEQFF | TRBV7-2 | few | TRBD2 | TRBJ2-1
TGTGCCAGCAGCCCCCCCGGGAAAGAGACCCAGTACTTC | CASSPPGKETQYF | TRBV5-4 | NA | NA | TRBJ2-5
TGTGCCAGCAGTGATGTAGAGCCAACCCGATCCGATACGCAGTATTTT | CASSDVEPTRSDTQYF | TRBV2 | NA | NA | TRBJ2-3
TGTGCCAGCAGCTTATTAGCCGATATTAACTATGGCTACACCTTC | CASSLLADINYGYTF | TRBV7-9 | NA | NA | TRBJ1-2
TGTGCCAGCAGTGTAGGGCTAGCGGAAAACAATGAGCAGTTCTTC | CASSVGLAENNEQFF | TRBV6-1 | NA | TRBD2 | TRBJ2-1
TGTGCCAGTAGTATATCCAGCAGGGGGCGCCCAGATACGCAGTATTTT | CASSISSRGRPDTQYF | TRBV19 | few | TRBD1 | TRBJ2-3
TGTGCCAGCAGTCCCCACCCGGGACAACCAGAGACCCAGTACTTC | CASSPHPGQPETQYF | TRBV27 | NA | NA | TRBJ2-5
TGTGCCAGCAGCATGCGGTGGGGAGATGAGCAGTTCTTC | CASSMRWGDEQFF | TRBV7-8 | NA | NA | TRBJ2-1